These T cell receptor beta chains were read from a single sample in a study of graft-versus-host responses after intestinal transplantation. Profiled with immunoSEQ multiplex PCR; TCRdb holds only in-frame clones, not every one. The table includes just over 20,000 clones, 75% to 90% detected once. Sequencing used PBMCs, obtained roughly 64 days after intestinal transplantation. All receptors derive from a human patient who received an intestinal transplant, so some T cells may come from the graft donor. Both conserved end residues are part of each CDR3. A D gene is named only where the DNA matches it firmly.

TRBV18	TRBJ1-6	.	TGTGCCAGCTCAGACCCAAACTATAATTCACCCCTCCACTTT	CASSDPNYNSPLHF
TRBV19	TRBJ2-1	.	TGTGCCAGTAGTATAGTTAGTAGATACAATGAGCAGTTCTTC	CASSIVSRYNEQFF
TRBV30	TRBJ2-1	.	TGTGCCTGGAGTACCGGAGGAGGTGAGCAGTTCTTC	CAWSTGGGEQFF
TRBV19	TRBJ2-1	.	TGTGCCAGTAGTATAGAACAGGGCTCCTACAATGAGCAGTTCTTC	CASSIEQGSYNEQFF
TRBV10-3	TRBJ1-2	TRBD1	TGTGCCACCACCGGGGGACAGGGGGACGACGACTATGGCTACACCTTC	CATTGGQGDDDYGYTF
TRBV4-3	TRBJ2-3	.	TGCGCCAGCAGCCAAAAATGGGATACGCAGTATTTT	CASSQKWDTQYF
TRBV10-2	TRBJ2-7	.	TGCGCCAGCTCTCGGGGCCGGTCGGTGTACGAGCAGTACTTC	CASSRGRSVYEQYF
TRBV7-8	TRBJ1-4	.	TGTGCCAGCAGCTTAGTGTCAGAGCCTCATGGTAATGAAAAACTGTTTTTT	CASSLVSEPHGNEKLFF
TRBV4-1	TRBJ2-3	TRBD2	TGCGCCAGCACCACTCGGACTAGCAAATGGGTTCCAGATACGCAGTATTTT	CASTTRTSKWVPDTQYF
TRBV7-2	TRBJ2-2	.	TGTGCCAGTAGCCCCAGCTCCGCCGGGGAGCTGTTTTTT	CASSPSSAGELFF